The 24 T cell receptor beta chains below were found in one sample sequenced in a study of T cell responses to AZD1222 COVID-19 vaccine. The data were produced by immunoSEQ multiplex PCR, yet TCRdb's version contains in-frame clones alone and is incomplete. The sample has about 130,000 clones, 93% seen once; the top ten hold approximately 3.3%. Specimen: peripheral blood, collected on day 0 of AZD1222 vaccination. The receptors shown here come from an adult in good health.

Details on this clone: The sample has other DNA sequences that encode this CDR3 too. The rearrangement links TRBV18 to TRBJ1-1; no reliable D call. Per germline, CDR1 KGHSH and CDR2 LQKENI. The V end was cut by 2 bases, the J end by 2 bases, with 6 bases between. The CDR3 has 13 residues. The CDR3 DNA reads as TGTGCCAGCTCACCAGGGAAAAACACTGAAGCTTTCTTT. Protein product: CASSPGKNTEAFF.

The rearrangement uses TRBV2 and TRBJ2-7, with a weak D call TRBD2 (5 bases). The germline V and J ends were trimmed by 5 bases and 9 bases, with 14 bases remaining between them. CDR1 and CDR2 (germline): SNHLY, FYNNEI. The CDR3 is 12 amino acids. The CDR3 region has the DNA TGTGCCAGCAGTCCCGAGGGTCTGGGGCAGTACTTC. As protein: CASSPEGLGQYF. Using reference TRBV2 and TRBJ2-7 for the parts outside the CDR3, the full variable domain is EPEVTQTPSHQVTQMGQEVILRCVPISNHLYFYWYRQILGQKVEFLVSFYNNEISEKSEIFDDQFSVERPDGSNFTLKIRSTKLEDSAMYFCASSPEGLGQYFGPGTRLTVT.

The chain has TRBV5-4 and TRBJ2-5, with unresolved D. With 0 bases removed from V and 1 base from J, the gap between germline ends came to 10 bases. CDR3 size: 15 residues. Germline lookup yields CDR1 SGHNT and CDR2 YYREEE (reference sequence). The CDR3 DNA reads as TGTGCCAGCAGCTTGGCCGGGTCCCGCCAAGAGACCCAGTACTTC. This translates into CASSLAGSRQETQYF.

The genes are TRBV13 and TRBJ1-3; D ambiguous. Germline V gene lookup returns CDR1 PRHDT and CDR2 FYEKMQ (reference sequence). This CDR3 region has 14 residues. Between the trimmed V and J ends, which lost 2 bases and 0 bases, there was a span of 5 bases. The CDR3 loop reads CASSLRPSGNTIYF. For the CDR3, the DNA is TGTGCCAGCAGCTTACGCCCCTCTGGAAACACCATATATTTT.

The chain recombines TRBV7-9 with TRBJ2-3; D gene uncertain. The CDR3 is made up of 13 amino acids. Looked up from germline, CDR1 is SEHNR and CDR2 is FQNEAQ (reference sequence). Trimming cost V 1 base and J 5 bases, with 7 bases left between them. CDR3 region: CASSLDGKDTQYF. CDR3 bases: TGTGCCAGCAGCTTAGATGGGAAAGATACGCAGTATTTT.

The V and J genes are TRBV19 and TRBJ1-1; D unresolved. Germline V gives CDR1 LNHDA, CDR2 SQIVND (reference sequence). V was pared by 7 bases and J by 1 base, with 4 bases between. The CDR3 runs to 11 residues. DNA for the CDR3: TGTGCCAGTATGTGGAACACTGAAGCTTTCTTT. This sequence encodes CASMWNTEAFF.

The chain recombines TRBV6-5 with TRBJ1-2; D not certain. Germline values: CDR1 MNHEY, CDR2 SVGAGI. The CDR3 spans 12 residues. Trimming pared 8 bases from V and 4 bases from J, leaving 11 bases between. The CDR3 DNA sequence: TGTGCCAGCCCATCACCCTTCTATGGCTACACCTTC. It codes for CASPSPFYGYTF.

This sequence joins TRBV6-1 and TRBJ2-7, with D unclear. The CDR3 is 11 residues long. V was shortened by 8 bases and J by 4 bases, with 9 bases between the two germline ends. Looked up from germline, CDR1 is MNHNS and CDR2 is SASEGT. Written as DNA, the CDR3 is TGTGCCAGCTCTATCGGGTACGAGCAGTACTTC. Amino acids: CASSIGYEQYF.

The chain recombines TRBV5-6 with TRBJ1-1; no clear D gene. Trimming removed 7 bases at V and 1 base at J, with 14 bases between. The CDR3 has 14 amino acids. Germline V lookup: CDR1 SGHDT, CDR2 YYEEEE. For the CDR3, the DNA is TGTGCCAGCGGCACCCGATTGGGGAACACTGAAGCTTTCTTT. It codes for CASGTRLGNTEAFF.

The chain joins TRBV6-2 or TRBV6-3 to TRBJ1-2, with D unclear. Trimming pared 2 bases from V and 14 bases from J, leaving 12 bases between. Germline CDR1 reads MNHEY; CDR2 reads SVGEGT. The CDR3 totals 11 residues. The CDR3 protein is CASSYGPTLTF. In DNA form, the CDR3 reads TGTGCCAGCAGTTACGGACCGACACTTACCTTC.

This clone appeared a single time. This chain links TRBV5-1 with TRBJ2-3; TRBD1 agrees at 7 bases. The length of the CDR3 is 15 residues. Trimming removed 0 bases from V and 2 bases from J; junction bases left unmatched: 3. Germline V lookup: CDR1 SGHRS, CDR2 YFSETQ. The CDR3 loop is CASSLEGGFTDTQYF. The CDR3, as DNA: TGCGCCAGCAGCTTGGAAGGGGGCTTCACAGATACGCAGTATTTT.

The chain couples TRBV12-3 or TRBV12-4 to TRBJ2-5, with TRBD2 matching 7 bases. This CDR3 spans 13 amino acids. Germline trimming cut 3 bases from V and 5 bases from J; bases unmatched to any gene: 3. The CDR3 sequence: CASSFGSGETQYF. For the CDR3, the DNA is TGTGCCAGCAGTTTCGGTAGCGGGGAGACCCAGTACTTC.

V and J are TRBV9 and TRBJ1-3; D is undetermined. This CDR3 is 12 amino acids long. V was cut by 6 bases and J by 4 bases, with 8 bases left in between. Germline CDR1 is SGDLS and CDR2 is YYNGEE. CDR3 amino acids: CASNQPGNTIYF. As DNA, the CDR3 is TGTGCCAGCAACCAACCCGGAAACACCATATATTTT.

J is TRBJ1-5 and V is TRBV6-1; no clear D gene. This CDR3 is 13 amino acids long. The germline V gene encodes CDR1 MNHNS and CDR2 SASEGT. V was shortened by 3 bases and J by 6 bases, with 9 bases between the two germline ends. The chain's CDR3 is CASSEREPQPQHF. The CDR3 bases are TGTGCCAGCAGTGAGAGGGAGCCTCAGCCCCAGCATTTT.

J is TRBJ2-3 and V is TRBV1; the DNA was not compared with TRBD2, the D call given in the table. TRBV1 is given as a pseudogene. The CDR3 spans 15 residues. The CDR3: CTSSRGGAGADTQYF. The CDR3 bases are TGCACCAGCAGCCGTGGCGGGGCGGGTGCAGATACGCAGTATTTT.

J is TRBJ1-2 and V is TRBV30; the match to TRBD1 covers 10 bases. The CDR3 sequence is 14 residues long. Germline V lookup: CDR1 GTSNPN, CDR2 SVGIG (reference sequence). After removal of 2 bases from V and 4 bases from J, the junction contained 4 bases not matched to a gene. The CDR3 loop reads CAWSLGQGGYGYTF. The CDR3 nucleotides are TGTGCCTGGAGTCTAGGACAGGGGGGCTATGGCTACACCTTC.

The chain couples TRBV7-2 to TRBJ2-5, with 9 bases identical to TRBD2. Trimming took 4 bases from V and 9 from J; bases not matched to a gene: 12. The CDR3 runs 15 residues. Germline V gene data show CDR1 as SGHTA and CDR2 as FQGNSA. CDR3 region: CASSSLAGRAVAQYF. CDR3 DNA sequence: TGTGCCAGCAGCTCTCTAGCGGGACGAGCCGTTGCCCAGTACTTC.

The chain links TRBV12-5 to TRBJ2-2, with TRBD1 as a possible D gene (5 bases). The germline V and J ends were trimmed by 1 base and 4 bases, with 10 bases remaining between them. The CDR3 is 15 residues long. Germline V gene lookup returns CDR1 LGHNT and CDR2 FRNRAP. The CDR3 DNA reads as TGTGCTAGTGGTTTGGAGGGGTGGGGCACCGGGGAGCTGTTTTTT. Amino acids: CASGLEGWGTGELFF.

DNA of the CDR3: TGTGCCAGCACCTCTAACTCTGGGGCCAACGTCCTGACTTTC. It specifies CASTSNSGANVLTF. V and J are TRBV3-1 (or the pseudogene TRBV3-2) and TRBJ2-6; D gene ambiguous. Per germline, CDR1 LGHDT and CDR2 YNNKEL (reference sequence). CDR3 length equals 14 residues. V was pared by 7 bases and J by 0 bases, with 7 bases between.

The rearrangement links TRBV5-1 to TRBJ2-1; D unclear. CDR1 is SGHRS, CDR2 YFSETQ, per germline. Trimming took 0 bases from V and 10 from J, leaving 14 bases between them. This CDR3 is 14 amino acids long. CDR3 in DNA: TGCGCCAGCAGCTTGGAAGTCAGAGGCAGAGAGCAGTTCTTC. It codes for CASSLEVRGREQFF.

The chain employs TRBV5-1 and TRBJ2-3; D may be TRBD1 or TRBD2 (5 bases each). Trimming took 3 bases from V and 2 from J, leaving 13 bases between them. From germline, CDR1 is SGHRS and CDR2 YFSETQ. This CDR3 has 15 amino acids. The CDR3 spells CASSSRGRFTDTQYF. The CDR3 bases are TGCGCCAGCAGCTCCCGGGGACGGTTCACAGATACGCAGTATTTT.

The chain couples TRBV19 to TRBJ2-3, with 9 bases identical to TRBD2. V trimming: 4 bases; J trimming: 1 base; junction bases outside the gene matches: 3. Germline CDR1 and CDR2: LNHDA and SQIVND (reference sequence). The length of the CDR3 is 15 residues. CDR3 residues: CASSKTSGRTDTQYF. The DNA for the CDR3 is TGTGCCAGTAGTAAGACTAGCGGCCGCACAGATACGCAGTATTTT.

The rearrangement joins TRBV3-1 (or the pseudogene TRBV3-2) to TRBJ1-4; possibly TRBD1 for D (5 bases). The CDR3 is made up of 15 amino acids. Trimming shortened V by 4 bases and J by 4 bases, and 13 bases separated the two germline ends. In germline, CDR1 is LGHDT, CDR2 YNNKEL (reference sequence). The CDR3 sequence is CASSPLAGINEKLFF. The CDR3 nucleotides are TGTGCCAGCAGCCCCCTGGCAGGGATTAATGAAAAACTGTTTTTT.

V usage is TRBV7-3 and J usage is TRBJ1-1, with no clear D. Trimming took off 8 bases at V and 0 bases at J, with 10 bases between the two ends. Per germline, CDR1 SGHTA and CDR2 FQGTGA. The CDR3 totals 13 residues. DNA for the CDR3: TGTGCCAGCGCGAAGTCGGTGAACACTGAAGCTTTCTTT. It translates to CASAKSVNTEAFF.